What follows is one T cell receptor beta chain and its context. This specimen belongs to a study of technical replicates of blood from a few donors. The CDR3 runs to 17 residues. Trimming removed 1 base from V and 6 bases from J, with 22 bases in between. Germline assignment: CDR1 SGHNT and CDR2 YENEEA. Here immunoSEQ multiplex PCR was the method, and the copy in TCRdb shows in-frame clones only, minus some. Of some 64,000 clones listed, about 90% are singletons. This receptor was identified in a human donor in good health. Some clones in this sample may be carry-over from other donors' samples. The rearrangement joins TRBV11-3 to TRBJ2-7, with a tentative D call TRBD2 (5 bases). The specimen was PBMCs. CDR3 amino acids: CASSLGVRGQRHSEQYF. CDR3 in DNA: TGTGCCAGCAGCTTAGGGGTGAGAGGGCAGCGACACAGCGAGCAGTACTTC.